Each of the 6 T cell receptor beta chains below was sequenced from the same sample in a study of blood T cell repertoires in COVID-19. Assay: immunoSEQ multiplex PCR; the TCRdb copy retains only in-frame clones and omits some. The sample includes 42,000 or so clones, 70% to 90% of them seen just once. Sequencing was done on a sample of peripheral blood. The source is a human donor in a cohort sampled during active COVID-19.

CDR3 sequence: CASRIPGQSYNQPQHF. CDR3 nucleotide sequence: TGTGCCAGTAGGATTCCGGGACAGAGTTACAATCAGCCCCAGCATTTT. The V call is TRBV19, the J call TRBJ1-5, with 7 bases matching TRBD1. CDR1 is LNHDA and CDR2 is SQIVND in the germline V gene (reference sequence). The CDR3 spans 16 residues. J gave up 3 bases and V 6 bases, and 11 bases lay outside the gene matches.

The chain carries TRBV24-1 and TRBJ2-5; D possibly corresponds to TRBD1 (5 bases). V shed 9 bases and J shed 0 bases, with 7 bases lying between them. The CDR3 contains 12 residues. Germline V lookup: CDR1 KGHDR, CDR2 SFDVKD. CDR3 region: CATEGDQETQYF. The CDR3 DNA is TGTGCCACCGAAGGGGACCAAGAGACCCAGTACTTC.

The chain carries TRBV19 and TRBJ1-5; D is possibly TRBD1 (5 bases). The CDR3 extends over 18 amino acids. V was shortened by 5 bases and J by 1 base, with 21 bases between the two germline ends. The germline V gene encodes CDR1 LNHDA and CDR2 SQIVND (reference sequence). The CDR3 DNA reads TGTGCCAGTAGTCTTCCCCCCCGAACAGGTCTGAGCAATCAGCCCCAGCATTTT. Protein product: CASSLPPRTGLSNQPQHF.

This chain uses TRBV6-1 with TRBJ1-2; D gene unclear. V was shortened by 1 base and J by 10 bases, with 19 bases between the two germline ends. This CDR3 has 15 residues. Germline-derived CDR1 and CDR2 are MNHNS and SASEGT. CDR3 coding DNA: TGTGCCAGCAGTGAAGTTGATCCCCTTAATCAGGACTACACCTTC. It encodes CASSEVDPLNQDYTF.

The J gene is TRBJ2-5, the V gene TRBV11-3; 9 nucleotides line up with TRBD1. In germline, CDR1 is SGHNT, CDR2 YENEEA. This CDR3 contains 17 residues. The J segment lost 5 bases and the V segment lost 0 bases, leaving 10 bases of the junction unmatched. CDR3 in DNA: TGTGCCAGCAGCTTAGAACGGGACAGGGATTGGGGGGAGACCCAGTACTTC. It specifies CASSLERDRDWGETQYF.

V usage is TRBV19 and J usage is TRBJ1-2; 9 bases are a match to TRBD1. Germline CDR1 is LNHDA and CDR2 is SQIVND (reference sequence). With 2 bases clipped from V and 4 bases from J, the junction kept 5 bases outside the gene matches. The CDR3 has 15 amino acids. The CDR3 coding sequence is TGTGCCAGTAGTATACCCGGACAGGGGACCTATGGCTACACCTTC. This encodes CASSIPGQGTYGYTF.